This T cell receptor beta chain originates from a study of PD-1 blockade in classical Hodgkin lymphoma (dated by TCRdb to about 2020). Some background on the complete study: Nivolumab dosing was 3 mg/kg intravenously every 2 weeks, continuing until either disease progression or unacceptable toxicity. A peripheral blood immune signature of response to PD-1 blockade in classical Hodgkin lymphoma was defined using TCR beta sequencing and CyTOF.

A word on this clone: The antigen it binds to is not known. No per-base quality is available; no much larger clone lies one base away.

From its cysteine to its phenylalanine, the CDR3 spans 13 amino acids. The sequence is cut down to CDR3 DNA, 39 bases in frame from base 1. V was cut back by 4 bases and J by 4 bases, leaving a gap of 8 bases between them. Based on the germline V gene, the CDR1 and CDR2 sequences are MNHEY and SVGAGI. Genomic DNA was extracted with the Qiagen DNeasy kit from unsorted PBMCs and from negatively selected CD4+ and CD8+ fractions. Using primers that anneal to V and J segments, immunoSEQ multiplex PCR amplified the TCR beta CDR3 regions. A synthetic immune receptor repertoire was used to minimize amplification bias, and remaining bias was computationally removed after sequencing. Under the source paper's analysis protocol: Repertoire diversity was quantified as the Shannon entropy index using custom Python scripts. Unsorted, CD4+ and CD8+ repertoires were examined separately, except in combined analyses, for which CD4+ and CD8+ sequences were merged in silico. A clone counted as expanded when the clone's frequency after treatment rose at least 2-fold relative to C1D1, and clones undetected at baseline were given a pseudocount of 0.5. Singleton clones were defined as clones with 0 or 1 copy at C1D1, and non-singleton clones were defined as clones with 2 or more copies. Clones expanded in unsorted samples were labelled as CD4+, CD8+ or unknown by matching protein sequences in sorted samples from the same patient. Diversity changes from C1D1 to C4D1 were tested in paired samples using Wilcoxon tests. Drawn from immuneACCESS, this table holds only the in-frame rearrangements with V and J called that TCRdb kept. Clones are partly lost; checked studies trace under half to an unresolved V gene and leave the rest unexplained. V, J and clone size derive from that table, while D and trimming were established from the DNA sequence. Across this sample there are around 25,000 clones, with approximately 79% seen only once. The ten biggest clones cover 6.2% of the sample.

Broader findings and caveats from the paper: CD4+ but not CD8+ TCR diversity rose significantly by C4D1 (p=0.0027 vs p=0.16), most apparent in complete responders (p=0.02). The study was restricted to a single clinical trial cohort, and the causes of repertoire differences, possibly disease activity or prior therapy, were left undefined. Lower diversity was seen in patients whose nivolumab began less than 1 year after ASCT, and these patients were left out of later analyses so that immune reconstitution would not confound the results. Trial patients achieving complete response had baseline diversity similar to newly diagnosed patients, whereas partial responders and progressors had significantly lower diversity. Baseline TCR diversity was reported as lower in newly diagnosed patients than in healthy donors, and lower still in relapsed/refractory patients.

The label giving this sample's time point can be read as: cycle 4 day 1 (C4D1), after more than five weeks of nivolumab. Relapse after autologous stem cell transplantation had occurred in all trial patients, and cohorts A, B and C were distinguished by prior brentuximab vedotin exposure. A total of approximately 51 patients with relapsed/refractory classical Hodgkin lymphoma made up the trial cohort, and each patient's best overall response was complete response, partial response or progressive disease. Trial patients were treated with single-agent nivolumab in the multi-cohort phase II CheckMate 205 trial. An independent review committee assessed best overall response using the 2007 International Working Group response criteria. Trial PBMCs were collected just before the start of nivolumab (C1D1) and during therapy at cycle 2 day 1 and cycle 4 day 1. Peripheral blood was collected in 8 mL Vacutainer Cell Preparation Tubes, from which PBMCs were isolated by centrifugation and then cryopreserved.

Recombination connected TRBV6-5 to TRBJ2-1; the D gene lacks a confident call. The sequence was obtained from a human donor with classical Hodgkin lymphoma. Specimen: peripheral blood mononuclear cells (PBMCs), collected before the fourth cycle of nivolumab. The CDR3 corresponds to CASSSWSYNEQFF. The base sequence is TGTGCCAGCAGTTCGTGGTCATACAATGAGCAGTTCTTC.